This TCR beta chain was profiled in a study of shared clonotypes between healthy human individuals (dated by TCRdb to 2018 to 2020). Describing the broader study: The cohort comprised a couple of women and a few men aged 18 to 49 years. The study deeply sequenced blood TCR repertoires of several healthy adults to estimate repertoire size and the extent of clonotype sharing between individuals. Between about 0.85 and 9.5 billion PBMCs per donor were obtained by leukapheresis. For each donor, three plates each were used for CD4 naive and CD4 memory, two plates were used for CD8 naive, and one plate was used for CD8 memory. Libraries were prepared and TCR repertoires were sequenced by different laboratories using diverse techniques, in order to increase sequencing depth and limit assay-specific biases. Overall results and qualifications from the work: Rarefaction of sorted-subset datasets indicated incomplete sequencing despite the large sequencing depth. Pairwise subsampling indicated that sequencing depth was expected to affect the degree of clonotype sharing among donors. Because the study included a small number of donors, the genetic and exposure-history diversity represented was limited. Higher generation probabilities were observed for clonotypes shared by all four sorted-subset donors than for non-shared clonotypes. Naive subsets generally had larger estimated clonotype richness than memory subsets. Sampling was limited to blood, and TCR repertoires in tissue likely differ from TCR repertoires in blood. When four donors were compared, the shared fraction of clonotypes was about 5% for naive CD4, about 4% for naive CD8, roughly 2.5% for memory CD4, and 0.35% to 0.4% for memory CD8.

TCR CDR3 regions were amplified from genomic DNA by multiplex PCR using the deep immunoSEQ assay. For each cell subset, the extracted genomic DNA was distributed evenly across all wells of several immunoSEQ 96-well plates, and each plate served as one replicate. For sorted subsets, approximately 190 ng genomic DNA, equal to about 30,000 T cell genomes, was loaded into each replicate PCR. Purified libraries were quantified with a Qubit 3.0 fluorometer, sized on a Bioanalyzer 2100, and re-quantified with the KAPA Library Quantification kit. Every immunoSEQ 96-well plate was sequenced on a separate single-read 150-cycle Illumina NextSeq 550 flow cell. Per the original workflow: Because only junctional sequences without quality scores were contained in the immunoSEQ output, filtering matching that applied to full-length reads could not be performed. To assign V/J genes and CDR3, sequences were annotated against IMGT germline references using PyIR, a Python wrapper for IgBLAST v1.9. Reads were removed for weak V/J assignments (E-value above 1e-6), missing CDR3, stop codons, out-of-frame junctions, or ambiguous translated residues. V3J clonotypes were defined as sequences sharing an identical inferred V gene, J gene, and CDR3 amino acid sequence. Percentage overlap between repertoires was computed as shared unique clonotypes divided by the size of the smaller repertoire. Repertoire richness was assessed with RTK rarefaction, the Chao1 estimator, and Recon v2.1 estimates of unobserved clonotypes. OLGA was used to compute generation probabilities for all TCRbeta clonotypes that the gDNA method yielded from a handful of donors. TCRdb took this table from immuneACCESS and kept in-frame rearrangements with V and J called. Such tables lack part of the clones; where checked against another copy, unresolved V genes explain under half of the gap, and the rest is unexplained. Clonal size and the V and J genes are those of that table, whereas D and trimming came from the DNA. Across this sample there are roughly 2.4 million clones, with 90% to 97% seen only once. Less than 0.15% of the sample goes to the ten largest clones.

Looking up the germline V gene (reference sequence) yields CDR1 LNHDA and CDR2 SQIVND. Counted from cysteine to phenylalanine, this CDR3 has 13 amino acids. CDR3 DNA only is kept here, 39 bases in frame from base 1. The V and J ends are trimmed by 0 bases and 1 base, leaving 3 bases between them. The donors were healthy, HIV-negative adults with no recently reported acute infections or vaccinations. Every donor was a Caucasian adult residing in Nashville, Tennessee, USA. CD4+ T cells were enriched by magnetic negative selection, after which naive cells were positively selected on CD45RA and the negative fraction was taken as the memory subset. Blood was collected by leukapheresis, and PBMCs were isolated by Ficoll-Histopaque density gradient centrifugation and then cryopreserved in liquid nitrogen vapor phase. Analytical flow cytometry was used to check the purity and quantity of each magnetically sorted T cell population. Each sorted fraction had its genomic DNA isolated and then quantified by UV absorbance on a Nanodrop 2000c.

As regards this clone: Its antigen specificity is not known. Base qualities were left out, and no much larger clone turns up one base away.

The origin of this receptor is a man aged 18 to 29 in good health. The chain employs TRBV19 and TRBJ1-1, with no reliable assignment of the D segment. The sequenced sample was naive CD4+ T cells sorted from blood. Reading the label with the study, this specimen's cell subset or site is: CD45RA+ positively selected. The nucleotide sequence is TGTGCCAGTAGTATAGACGGGAACACTGAAGCTTTCTTT. This codes for CASSIDGNTEAFF.